Each of the 29 T cell receptor beta chains below was sequenced from the same sample in a study of cytomegalovirus exposure and HLA in healthy donors. A multiplex PCR was run with 60 Vbeta primers and 13 Jbeta primers. The method was immunoSEQ multiplex PCR; TCRdb's version includes in-frame clones alone and lacks a portion of them. The sample records about 120,000 clones, around 69% being singletons. The material sequenced was PBMCs. The origin of the receptors is a woman in her 40s in good health and CMV-seropositive.

The chain recombines TRBV4-2 with TRBJ2-1, with 12 bases fitting TRBD1. CDR1 and CDR2 from the germline V gene are LGHNA and YNFKEQ. The CDR3 has 18 residues. The V and J ends lost 0 bases and 8 bases, in that order; junction bases with no gene match: 11. The CDR3 region is CASSQERDRGLLGYEQFF. The CDR3 DNA sequence: TGTGCCAGCAGCCAAGAACGGGACAGGGGGCTTTTGGGCTATGAGCAGTTCTTC.

This clone has only one observation. The chain links TRBV4-2 to TRBJ1-3; unclear D gene. The V gene lost 1 base and the J gene lost 0 bases, with 7 bases spanning the gap. Germline lookup yields CDR1 LGHNA and CDR2 YNFKEQ. CDR3 length equals 15 residues. CDR3 loop: CASSQGQDSGNTIYF. CDR3 coding DNA: TGTGCCAGCAGCCAAGGTCAGGACTCTGGAAACACCATATATTTT.

The CDR3 DNA reads TGTGCCAGCAGCAGAACTCTTACAGGACGGCGAACCTACGAGCAGTACTTC. Amino acids: CASSRTLTGRRTYEQYF. The chain has TRBV5-6 and TRBJ2-7, with a possible D match to TRBD1 (5 bases). The CDR3 contains 17 residues. Germline V gives CDR1 SGHDT, CDR2 YYEEEE. Trimming cost V 4 bases and J 2 bases, with 22 bases left between them. Full variable domain (remainder filled in from reference TRBV5-6 and TRBJ2-7): DAGVTQSPTHLIKTRGQQVTLRCSPKSGHDTVSWYQQALGQGPQFIFQYYEEEERQRGNFPDRFSGHQFPNYSSELNVNALLLGDSALYLCASSRTLTGRRTYEQYFGPGTRLTVT.

CDR3 nucleotides: TGTGCCAGCAGCTCGGGGAGTACTCCCGAGACCCAGTACTTC. Amino acids: CASSSGSTPETQYF. The chain employs TRBV7-3 and TRBJ2-5; D perhaps matches TRBD2 (5 bases). CDR1 is SGHTA, CDR2 FQGTGA, per germline. The CDR3 is 14 amino acids. Trimming stripped 4 bases from V and 5 bases from J, with 14 bases between.

V gene TRBV10-3 combines with J gene TRBJ1-1; D is possibly TRBD1 (5 bases). V dropped 5 bases and J dropped 2 bases, with 12 bases sitting between them. CDR1 is ENHRY, CDR2 SYGVKD, per germline. The CDR3 has 14 residues. The DNA of the CDR3 is TGTGCCATCAGTTCCACAGGCGCCAACACTGAAGCTTTCTTT. Its protein is CAISSTGANTEAFF.

This sequence joins TRBV19 and TRBJ1-6, with D perhaps matching TRBD1 (6 bases). From germline, CDR1 is LNHDA and CDR2 SQIVND (reference sequence). This CDR3 has 15 residues. V was cut by 5 bases and J by 0 bases, with 8 bases left in between. The CDR3 DNA reads as TGTGCCAGTAGTGGACAGAGCTCCTATAATTCACCCCTCCACTTT. Amino acids: CASSGQSSYNSPLHF.

The chain couples TRBV27 to TRBJ2-5, with D perhaps TRBD1 (6 bases). The CDR3 is 14 residues long. CDR1 is MNHEY and CDR2 is SMNVEV in the germline V gene (reference sequence). V shed 4 bases and J shed 1 base, with 10 bases lying between them. The CDR3, as DNA: TGTGCCAGCAGTTCCGCGGACAGCCAAGAGACCCAGTACTTC. Protein sequence: CASSSADSQETQYF.

V and J are TRBV4-1 and TRBJ1-2; possible D gene TRBD1, 5 bases. The length of the CDR3 is 12 residues. V shed 1 base and J shed 6 bases, with 6 bases lying between them. CDR1 and CDR2 (germline): MGHRA, YSYEKL. DNA of the CDR3: TGCGCCAGCAGCCAAGGGGGGGATGGCTACACCTTC. This sequence encodes CASSQGGDGYTF.

The gene calls are TRBV6-5 and TRBJ1-4, with a tentative D call TRBD1 (5 bases). Trimming left V 8 bases short and J 4 bases short, with 14 bases between. The germline V gene encodes CDR1 MNHEY and CDR2 SVGAGI. The CDR3 contains 14 residues. In DNA, the CDR3 is TGTGCCAGCCTTCAGGACACGGATAATGAAAAACTGTTTTTT. Its protein is CASLQDTDNEKLFF.

This clone was detected only a few times. The gene calls are TRBV9 and TRBJ1-1; TRBD1 matches at 8 bases. This CDR3 comprises 16 residues. Per germline, CDR1 SGDLS and CDR2 YYNGEE. V was clipped by 3 bases and J by 0 bases; unmatched bases: 7. CDR3 sequence reads: CASSGETGAMNTEAFF. As DNA, the CDR3 is TGTGCCAGCAGCGGAGAGACAGGGGCCATGAACACTGAAGCTTTCTTT.

The rearrangement links TRBV19 to TRBJ1-5, with 9 bases that match TRBD1. V was clipped by 8 bases and J by 7 bases; unmatched bases: 3. The germline CDR1 and CDR2 sequences are LNHDA and SQIVND (reference sequence). The CDR3 contains 12 residues. CDR3 loop: CASGDRDQPQHF. Written as DNA, the CDR3 is TGTGCCAGTGGGGACAGGGACCAGCCCCAGCATTTT.

This clone was seen more than once but under ten times. The V and J genes are TRBV18 and TRBJ1-2; a possible D gene is TRBD1 (6 bases). Germline V gene data show CDR1 as KGHSH and CDR2 as LQKENI. The ends were cut back, 9 bases at V and 4 bases at J, with 27 bases in the middle. CDR3 length equals 17 residues. CDR3 protein: CASSPPSFRGPSYGYTF. The CDR3 nucleotides are TGTGCCAGTAGTCCCCCCTCATTCAGGGGACCTTCCTATGGCTACACCTTC.

The V call is TRBV27, the J call TRBJ2-7; TRBD2 agrees at 7 bases. J was trimmed by 4 bases and V by 7 bases; bases with no gene match: 16. Germline CDR1 reads MNHEY; CDR2 reads SMNVEV (reference sequence). The CDR3 has 16 residues. The CDR3 sequence: CASTIGGGSGSYEQYF. CDR3 in DNA: TGTGCCAGCACTATTGGTGGGGGTAGCGGGTCATACGAGCAGTACTTC.

The chain couples TRBV18 to TRBJ1-3, with D unclear. This CDR3 region has 12 residues. Trimming pared 6 bases from V and 4 bases from J, leaving 7 bases between. CDR1 and CDR2 (germline): KGHSH, LQKENI. Written as DNA, the CDR3 is TGTGCCAGCTCCCCGGAGGGAAACACCATATATTTT. It translates to CASSPEGNTIYF.

This clone was seen a handful of times. The chain is built from TRBV28 and TRBJ1-4, with D possibly TRBD1 on 6 matching bases. The germline V and J ends were trimmed by 4 bases and 2 bases, with 17 bases remaining between them. Germline loops: CDR1 MDHEN, CDR2 SYDVKM. The CDR3 is 17 residues long. CDR3 sequence reads: CASSSPSKTGTNEKLFF. As DNA, the CDR3 is TGTGCCAGCAGTTCGCCATCAAAAACAGGGACTAATGAAAAACTGTTTTTT.

The chain recombines TRBV10-3 with TRBJ1-5; D unresolved. The CDR3 consists of 13 residues. The V gene lost 3 bases and the J gene lost 3 bases, with 6 bases spanning the gap. Germline lookup yields CDR1 ENHRY and CDR2 SYGVKD. DNA of the CDR3: TGTGCCATCAGTGACAGTCTCAATCAGCCCCAGCATTTT. Amino acids: CAISDSLNQPQHF.

The chain couples TRBV28 to TRBJ1-2; D may be TRBD1 (6 bases). V lost 6 bases, J lost 2 bases, and 10 bases lay in between. This CDR3 is 13 amino acids long. Germline CDR1 is MDHEN and CDR2 is SYDVKM. The CDR3: CASSQGQNYGYTF. CDR3 nucleotides: TGTGCCAGCAGCCAGGGACAAAACTATGGCTACACCTTC.

This clone came up a few times. The CDR3 coding sequence is TGCGCCAGCAGCTTGGCGCTAGCGGGGGCCGCCTCCTACGAGCAGTACTTC. It encodes CASSLALAGAASYEQYF. The chain carries TRBV5-1 and TRBJ2-7, with TRBD2 identical over 10 bases. J was trimmed by 0 bases and V by 0 bases; bases with no gene match: 6. Germline values: CDR1 SGHRS, CDR2 YFSETQ. The CDR3 spans 17 residues. The full variable domain, with the rest looked up from reference TRBV5-1 and TRBJ2-7, is KAGVTQTPRYLIKTRGQQVTLSCSPISGHRSVSWYQQTPGQGLQFLFEYFSETQRNKGNFPGRFSGRQFSNSRSEMNVSTLELGDSALYLCASSLALAGAASYEQYFGPGTRLTVT.

The chain is built from TRBV5-1 and TRBJ2-7; 9 bases are shared with TRBD1. The CDR3 is 15 residues long. V dropped 3 bases and J dropped 1; count of bases not matched to a gene: 5. From germline, CDR1 is SGHRS and CDR2 YFSETQ. The CDR3 DNA is TGCGCCAGCAGCTGGGGGACAGGGAGTTCCTACGAGCAGTACTTC. Translation gives CASSWGTGSSYEQYF.

The genes are TRBV29-1 and TRBJ2-2, with a tentative D call TRBD1 (6 bases). The V gene's germline CDR1 is SQVTM and CDR2 ANQGSEA. V was clipped by 3 bases and J by 6 bases, with 11 bases between them. CDR3 size: 13 residues. This chain's CDR3 is CSVDSAGAGELFF. CDR3 in DNA: TGCAGCGTTGACAGTGCAGGGGCCGGGGAGCTGTTTTTT.

The chain has TRBV6-4 and TRBJ2-7; 14 bases match TRBD2. V shed 6 bases, J shed 8 bases, and the junction held 9 bases outside the gene matches. CDR1 is MRHNA, CDR2 SNTAGT, per germline. This CDR3 spans 15 amino acids. CDR3 sequence: CASSGRLAGGPKQYF. In DNA form, the CDR3 reads TGTGCCAGCAGCGGTCGACTAGCGGGGGGGCCTAAGCAGTACTTC.

The chain combines TRBV6-5 with TRBJ2-5; TRBD1 agrees at 10 bases. V lost 6 bases, J lost 1 base, and 5 bases stayed unmatched. Germline V lookup: CDR1 MNHEY, CDR2 SVGAGI. There are 15 residues in the CDR3. CDR3 DNA sequence: TGTGCCAGCAGCCCGACAGGGGGCGGCCAAGAGACCCAGTACTTC. Translated, it gives CASSPTGGGQETQYF.

The V and J genes are TRBV6-1 and TRBJ2-2; D gene ambiguous. The germline CDR1 and CDR2 sequences are MNHNS and SASEGT. With 4 bases removed from V and 1 base from J, the gap between germline ends came to 7 bases. The CDR3 has 14 amino acids. This CDR3 is CASSGSLNTGELFF. CDR3 bases: TGTGCCAGCAGTGGTTCACTGAACACCGGGGAGCTGTTTTTT.

The V gene is TRBV5-6, the J gene TRBJ2-5; 7 bases map to TRBD1. The better agreement between TRBJ2-7 and the DNA end casts doubt on the J call. The CDR3 contains 13 residues. Germline CDR1 is SGHDT and CDR2 is YYEEEE. Written as DNA, the CDR3 is TGTGCCAGCAGTCCGGGACAGTCCTACGAGCAGTACTTC. It codes for CASSPGQSYEQYF.

The chain couples TRBV7-6 to TRBJ2-3, with TRBD1 matching over 8 bases. Losses at the gene ends were 4 bases for V and 4 bases for J; bases not matched to a gene: 7. The CDR3 is made up of 15 amino acids. From germline, CDR1 is SGHVS and CDR2 FNYEAQ. CDR3 region: CASSSRQGSADTQYF. CDR3 bases: TGTGCCAGCAGCTCAAGACAGGGGAGCGCAGATACGCAGTATTTT. Full variable domain (rest looked up from reference TRBV7-6 and TRBJ2-3): GAGVSQSPRYKVTKRGQDVALRCDPISGHVSLYWYRQALGQGPEFLTYFNYEAQQDKSGLPNDRFSAERPEGSISTLTIQRTEQRDSAMYRCASSSRQGSADTQYFGPGTRLTVL.

The chain is built from TRBV6-1 and TRBJ1-3, with a possible D match to TRBD1 (5 bases). CDR1 is MNHNS, CDR2 SASEGT, per germline. Deletions cut 2 bases from V and 3 bases from J, with 8 bases between. The CDR3 loop spans 14 amino acids. The CDR3 reads CASSESGFGNTIYF. In DNA, the CDR3 is TGTGCCAGCAGTGAATCAGGGTTTGGAAACACCATATATTTT.

The chain uses TRBV5-1 and TRBJ2-7; 11 bases line up with TRBD2. The germline CDR1 and CDR2 sequences are SGHRS and YFSETQ. V was pared by 4 bases and J by 6 bases, with 12 bases of the junction left unmatched. This CDR3 region has 16 residues. CDR3 amino acids: CASSEGGLAGGIEQYF. The CDR3 DNA is TGCGCCAGCAGCGAGGGCGGACTAGCGGGCGGCATCGAGCAGTACTTC.

V gene TRBV6-6 combines with J gene TRBJ1-4; TRBD1 agrees at 8 bases. The CDR3 has 16 amino acids. The J segment lost 0 bases and the V segment lost 10 bases, leaving 10 bases of the junction unmatched. Germline V gene lookup returns CDR1 MNHNY and CDR2 SVGAGI (reference sequence). DNA for the CDR3: TGTGCCACCCTAACAGGGGGTACCGCAACTAATGAAAAACTGTTTTTT. Amino acids: CATLTGGTATNEKLFF.

This clone was recorded at least ten times. The chain employs TRBV7-9 and TRBJ2-7; D perhaps matches TRBD1 (5 bases). The CDR3 has 14 residues. V lost 2 bases to trimming and J lost 7 bases, with 15 bases between them. Germline V gene data show CDR1 as SEHNR and CDR2 as FQNEAQ (reference sequence). CDR3 in amino acids: CASSLSETVYEQYF. For the CDR3, the DNA is TGTGCCAGCAGCTTATCCGAGACAGTTTATGAGCAGTACTTC.